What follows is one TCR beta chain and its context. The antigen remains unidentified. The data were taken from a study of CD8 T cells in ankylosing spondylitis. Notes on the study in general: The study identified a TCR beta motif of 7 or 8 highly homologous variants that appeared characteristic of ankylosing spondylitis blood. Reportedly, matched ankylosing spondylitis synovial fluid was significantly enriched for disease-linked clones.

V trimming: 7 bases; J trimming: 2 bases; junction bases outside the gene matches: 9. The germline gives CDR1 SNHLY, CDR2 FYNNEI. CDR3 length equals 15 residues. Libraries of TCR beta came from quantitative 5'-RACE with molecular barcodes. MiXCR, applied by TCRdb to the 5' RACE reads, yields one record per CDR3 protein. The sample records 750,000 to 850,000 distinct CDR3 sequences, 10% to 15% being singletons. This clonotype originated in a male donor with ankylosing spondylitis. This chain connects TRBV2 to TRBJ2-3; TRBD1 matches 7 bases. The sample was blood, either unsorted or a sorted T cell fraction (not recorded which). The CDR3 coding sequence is TGTGCCAGCATAGAAAGGGGGCCTTTCACAGATACGCAGTATTTT. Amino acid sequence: CASIERGPFTDTQYF.